This record concerns one TCR beta chain sequence. Produced via immunoSEQ multiplex PCR; TCRdb's table is partial and in-frame only. The repertoire has 200,000 or so clones, around 84% of them found once; the top ten carry roughly 4.6%. Germline loops: CDR1 LNHNV, CDR2 YYDKDF (reference sequence). The length of the CDR3 is 17 residues. V was pared by 1 base and J by 5 bases, with 12 bases of the junction left unmatched. The data are from a study of blood T cell repertoires in COVID-19. The sequenced material came from peripheral blood. This receptor was obtained from a woman aged 55-70 years who had recovered from COVID-19. The chain has TRBV15 and TRBJ1-2, with 8 bases matching TRBD1. CDR3 residues: CATSRGAGQGEGYGYTF. The CDR3 bases are TGTGCCACCAGCAGAGGAGCCGGACAGGGTGAAGGGTATGGCTACACCTTC.